This T cell receptor (beta chain) was found in a study of cytomegalovirus exposure and HLA in healthy donors. Study context: Most genotyped donors, roughly 83% of more than 300, had Caucasian-associated genetic ancestry.

The CDR3 length is 14 residues. Germline V gives CDR1 ENHRY, CDR2 SYGVKD. V was trimmed by 5 bases and J by 8 bases, leaving 18 bases between them. Comments on this clone: Its specificity is unknown.

PCR primers comprised 60 Vbeta and 13 Jbeta primers. TCRdb keeps only in-frame clones here, not all; method: immunoSEQ multiplex PCR. Among some 100,000 clones, around 76% were seen once, and the ten largest hold 12%. Study-level points and caveats: Earlier findings revealed that most TCR beta V segments proved productive either about 90% or about 30% of the time.

The sequence derives from a woman aged 40 to 49 in good health and CMV-seropositive. J is TRBJ1-2 and V is TRBV10-3; D possibly corresponds to TRBD1 (5 bases). The sample comprised PBMCs. CDR3 loop: CAISTGSETHGYTF. The CDR3 region has the DNA TGTGCCATCAGTACAGGTTCGGAAACTCACGGCTACACCTTC.